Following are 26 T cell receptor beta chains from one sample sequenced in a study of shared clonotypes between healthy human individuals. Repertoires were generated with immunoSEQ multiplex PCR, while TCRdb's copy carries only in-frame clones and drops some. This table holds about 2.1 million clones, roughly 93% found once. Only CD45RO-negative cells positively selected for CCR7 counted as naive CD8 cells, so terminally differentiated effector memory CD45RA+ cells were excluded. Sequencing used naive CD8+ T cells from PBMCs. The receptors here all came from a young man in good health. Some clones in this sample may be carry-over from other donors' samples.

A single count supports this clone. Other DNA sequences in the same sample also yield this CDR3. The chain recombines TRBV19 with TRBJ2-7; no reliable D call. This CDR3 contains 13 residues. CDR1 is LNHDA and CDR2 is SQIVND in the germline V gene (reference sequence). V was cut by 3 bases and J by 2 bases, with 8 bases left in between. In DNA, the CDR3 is TGTGCCAGTAGTATCTCACCCACCTACGAGCAGTACTTC. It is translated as CASSISPTYEQYF.

The chain's CDR3 is CASRAGSEKLFF. The CDR3 DNA is TGTGCCAGCAGAGCAGGGAGTGAAAAACTGTTTTTT. This chain uses TRBV7-9 with TRBJ1-4; D possibly corresponds to TRBD1 (5 bases). V lost 6 bases, J lost 7 bases, and 9 bases lay in between. Germline V CDR1 and CDR2: SEHNR, FQNEAQ (reference sequence). The CDR3 spans 12 residues.

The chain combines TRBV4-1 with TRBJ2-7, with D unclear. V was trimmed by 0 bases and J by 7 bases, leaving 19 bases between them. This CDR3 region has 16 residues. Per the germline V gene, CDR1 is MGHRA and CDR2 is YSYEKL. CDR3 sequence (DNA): TGCGCCAGCAGCCAAGATCCGAGTATTACCCTTTTTGAGCAGTACTTC. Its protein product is CASSQDPSITLFEQYF.

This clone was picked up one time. CDR3: CASSESGSAFSRTIYF. CDR3 in DNA: TGTGCCAGCAGCGAGTCCGGGTCGGCTTTTTCGCGCACCATATATTTT. V is TRBV9 and J is TRBJ1-3; no reliable D call. Between the trimmed V and J ends, which lost 3 bases and 9 bases, there was a span of 22 bases. CDR1 is SGDLS, CDR2 YYNGEE, per germline. CDR3 size: 16 residues.

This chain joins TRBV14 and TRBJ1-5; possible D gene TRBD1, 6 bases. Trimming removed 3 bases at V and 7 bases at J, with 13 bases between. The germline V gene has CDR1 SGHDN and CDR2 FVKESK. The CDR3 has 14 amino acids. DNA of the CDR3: TGTGCCAGCAGCCACGGGGGGCGCGGGCAGCCCCAGCATTTT. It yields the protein CASSHGGRGQPQHF. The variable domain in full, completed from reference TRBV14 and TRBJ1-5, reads EAGVTQFPSHSVIEKGQTVTLRCDPISGHDNLYWYRRVMGKEIKFLLHFVKESKQDESGMPNNRFLAERTGGTYSTLKVQPAELEDSGVYFCASSHGGRGQPQHFGDGTRLSIL.

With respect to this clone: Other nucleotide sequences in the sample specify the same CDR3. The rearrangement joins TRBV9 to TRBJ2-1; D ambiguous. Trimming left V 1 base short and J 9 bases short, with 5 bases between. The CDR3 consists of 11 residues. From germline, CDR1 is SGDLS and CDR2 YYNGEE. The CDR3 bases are TGTGCCAGCAGCGTAAGTAGTGAGCAGTTCTTC. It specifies CASSVSSEQFF.

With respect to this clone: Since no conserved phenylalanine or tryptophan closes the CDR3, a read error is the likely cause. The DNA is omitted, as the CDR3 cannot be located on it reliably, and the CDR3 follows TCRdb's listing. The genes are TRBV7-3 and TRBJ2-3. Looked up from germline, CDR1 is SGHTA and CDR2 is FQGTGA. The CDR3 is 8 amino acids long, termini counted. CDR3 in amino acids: CASSRIVG.

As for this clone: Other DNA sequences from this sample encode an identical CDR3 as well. Here the CDR3 DNA reads TGCGCCAGCAGCCCAGGTGGGACTGAAGCTTTCTTT. Amino acids: CASSPGGTEAFF. The chain recombines TRBV4-1 with TRBJ1-1; no definite D call. Germline assignment: CDR1 MGHRA and CDR2 YSYEKL. The CDR3 contains 12 residues. The germline V and J ends were trimmed by 4 bases and 5 bases, with 8 bases remaining between them.

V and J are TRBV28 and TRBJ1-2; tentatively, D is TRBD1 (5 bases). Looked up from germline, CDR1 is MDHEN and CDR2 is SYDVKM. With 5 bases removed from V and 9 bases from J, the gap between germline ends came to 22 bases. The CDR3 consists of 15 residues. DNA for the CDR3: TGTGCCAGCAGTCCCGACTCGGGGGTTGGACTGAGCTACACCTTC. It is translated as CASSPDSGVGLSYTF.

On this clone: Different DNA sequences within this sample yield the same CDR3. CDR3 nucleotides: TGTGCCAGCAGCTTGGGACAGGGCCGCCACGAGCAGTACTTC. It is translated as CASSLGQGRHEQYF. The rearrangement uses TRBV5-6 and TRBJ2-7; TRBD1 matches 7 bases. CDR3 length equals 14 residues. Germline V gives CDR1 SGHDT, CDR2 YYEEEE. V gave up 0 bases and J gave up 5 bases; unmatched junction bases: 5.

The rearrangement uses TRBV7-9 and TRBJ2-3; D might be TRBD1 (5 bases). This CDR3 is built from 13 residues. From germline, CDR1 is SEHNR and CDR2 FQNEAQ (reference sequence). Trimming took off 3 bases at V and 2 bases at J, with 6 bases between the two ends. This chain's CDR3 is CASSLTDTDTQYF. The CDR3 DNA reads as TGTGCCAGCAGCTTGACAGACACAGATACGCAGTATTTT.

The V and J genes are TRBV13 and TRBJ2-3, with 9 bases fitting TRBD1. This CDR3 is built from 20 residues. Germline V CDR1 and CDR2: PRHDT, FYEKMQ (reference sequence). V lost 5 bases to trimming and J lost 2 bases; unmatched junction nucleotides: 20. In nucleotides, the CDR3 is TGTGCCAGCAGCCCTCCAGGGACAGGGTACCTAGTCGTCGACACAGATACGCAGTATTTT. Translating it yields CASSPPGTGYLVVDTDTQYF.

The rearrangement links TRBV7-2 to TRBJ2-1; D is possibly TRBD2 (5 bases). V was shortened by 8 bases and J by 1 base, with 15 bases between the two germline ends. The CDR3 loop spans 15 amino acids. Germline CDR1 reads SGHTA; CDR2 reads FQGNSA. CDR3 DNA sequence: TGTGCCAGCTACCCGAGGGATGGGTCCTACAATGAGCAGTTCTTC. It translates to CASYPRDGSYNEQFF. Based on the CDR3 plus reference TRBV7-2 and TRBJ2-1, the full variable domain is GAGVSQSPSNKVTEKGKDVELRCDPISGHTALYWYRQSLGQGLEFLIYFQGNSAPDKSGLPSDRFSAERTGGSVSTLTIQRTQQEDSAVYLCASYPRDGSYNEQFFGPGTRLTVL.

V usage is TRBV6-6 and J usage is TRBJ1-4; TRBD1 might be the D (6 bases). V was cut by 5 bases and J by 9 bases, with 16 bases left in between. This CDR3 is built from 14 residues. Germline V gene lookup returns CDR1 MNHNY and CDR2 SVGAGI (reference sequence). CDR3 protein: CASSTPGTSKKLFF. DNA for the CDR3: TGTGCCAGCAGTACCCCTGGGACATCTAAAAAACTGTTTTTT.

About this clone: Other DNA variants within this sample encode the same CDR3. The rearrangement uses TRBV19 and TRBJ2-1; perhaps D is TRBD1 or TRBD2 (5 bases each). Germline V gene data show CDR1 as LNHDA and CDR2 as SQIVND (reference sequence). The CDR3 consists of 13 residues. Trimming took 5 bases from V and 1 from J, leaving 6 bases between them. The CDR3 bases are TGTGCCAGTAGTGGGGGATCCTACAATGAGCAGTTCTTC. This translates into CASSGGSYNEQFF.

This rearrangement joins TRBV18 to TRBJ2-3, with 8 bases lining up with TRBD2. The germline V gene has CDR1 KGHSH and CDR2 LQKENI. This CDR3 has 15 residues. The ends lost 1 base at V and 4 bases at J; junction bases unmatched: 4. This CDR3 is CASSPRAGAPDTQYF. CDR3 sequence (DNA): TGTGCCAGCTCACCACGAGCGGGAGCCCCAGATACGCAGTATTTT.

CDR3 in DNA: TGTGCCAGCAGCTCCGGGACTAGCGGGAGGGCCGAGTTAGATACGCAGTATTTT. It yields the protein CASSSGTSGRAELDTQYF. This chain connects TRBV7-6 to TRBJ2-3; TRBD2 matches 16 bases. CDR3 length equals 18 residues. Trimming at V came to 4 bases and at J to 5 bases, leaving 9 bases not matched to a gene. Germline CDR1 is SGHVS and CDR2 is FNYEAQ.

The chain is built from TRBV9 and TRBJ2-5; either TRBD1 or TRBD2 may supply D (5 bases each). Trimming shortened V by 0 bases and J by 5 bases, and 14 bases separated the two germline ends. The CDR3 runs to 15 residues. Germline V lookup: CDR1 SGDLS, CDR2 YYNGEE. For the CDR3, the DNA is TGTGCCAGCAGCGTAGGGCCAGGGACGGGGGAGACCCAGTACTTC. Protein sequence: CASSVGPGTGETQYF.

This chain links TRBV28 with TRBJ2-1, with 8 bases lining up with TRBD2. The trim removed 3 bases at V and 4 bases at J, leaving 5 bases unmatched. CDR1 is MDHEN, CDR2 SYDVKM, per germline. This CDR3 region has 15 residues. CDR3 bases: TGTGCCAGCAGTTTCCCAGCGGGAGAATACAATGAGCAGTTCTTC. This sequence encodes CASSFPAGEYNEQFF.

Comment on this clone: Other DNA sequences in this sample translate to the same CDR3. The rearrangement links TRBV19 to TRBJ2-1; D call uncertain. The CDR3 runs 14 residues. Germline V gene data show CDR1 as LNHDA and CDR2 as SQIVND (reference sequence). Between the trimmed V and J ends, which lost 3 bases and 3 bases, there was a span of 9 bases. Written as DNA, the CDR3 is TGTGCCAGTAGTATTTCCTCCTACTACAATGAGCAGTTCTTC. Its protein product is CASSISSYYNEQFF.

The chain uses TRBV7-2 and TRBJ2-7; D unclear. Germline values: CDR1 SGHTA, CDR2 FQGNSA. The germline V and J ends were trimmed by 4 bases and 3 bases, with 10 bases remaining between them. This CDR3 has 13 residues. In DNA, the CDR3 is TGTGCCAGCAGCTCTTTTTACAGCTACGAGCAGTACTTC. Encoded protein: CASSSFYSYEQYF. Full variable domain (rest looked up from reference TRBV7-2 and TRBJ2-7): GAGVSQSPSNKVTEKGKDVELRCDPISGHTALYWYRQSLGQGLEFLIYFQGNSAPDKSGLPSDRFSAERTGGSVSTLTIQRTQQEDSAVYLCASSSFYSYEQYFGPGTRLTVT.

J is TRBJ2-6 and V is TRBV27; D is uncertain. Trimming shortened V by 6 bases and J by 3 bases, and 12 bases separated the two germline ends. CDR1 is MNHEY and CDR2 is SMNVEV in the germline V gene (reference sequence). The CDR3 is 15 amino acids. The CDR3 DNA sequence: TGTGCCAGCAGCCCCTCTCCTATTGGGGCCAACGTCCTGACTTTC. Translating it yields CASSPSPIGANVLTF. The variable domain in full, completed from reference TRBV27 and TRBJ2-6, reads EAQVTQNPRYLITVTGKKLTVTCSQNMNHEYMSWYRQDPGLGLRQIYYSMNVEVTDKGDVPEGYKVSRKEKRNFPLILESPSPNQTSLYFCASSPSPIGANVLTFGAGSRLTVL.

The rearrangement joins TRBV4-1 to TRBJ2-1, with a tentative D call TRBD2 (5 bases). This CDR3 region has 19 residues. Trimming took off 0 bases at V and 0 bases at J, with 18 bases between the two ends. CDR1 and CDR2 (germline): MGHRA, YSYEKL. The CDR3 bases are TGCGCCAGCAGCCAAGATAGTGGCAGCCAAACTAGCTCCTACAATGAGCAGTTCTTC. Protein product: CASSQDSGSQTSSYNEQFF.

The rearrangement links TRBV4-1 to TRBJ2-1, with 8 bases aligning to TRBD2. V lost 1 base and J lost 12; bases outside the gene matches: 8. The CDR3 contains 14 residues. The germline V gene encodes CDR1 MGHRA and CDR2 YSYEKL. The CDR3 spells CASSQGFFAGGQFF. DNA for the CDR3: TGCGCCAGCAGCCAAGGGTTCTTTGCGGGAGGGCAGTTCTTC.

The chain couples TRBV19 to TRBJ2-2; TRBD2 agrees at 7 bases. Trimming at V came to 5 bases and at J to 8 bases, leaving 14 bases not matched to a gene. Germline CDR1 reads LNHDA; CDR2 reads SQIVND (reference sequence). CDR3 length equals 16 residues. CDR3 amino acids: CASSPYSSGEKGELFF. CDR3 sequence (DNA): TGTGCCAGTAGTCCCTACTCTAGCGGAGAGAAGGGGGAGCTGTTTTTT.

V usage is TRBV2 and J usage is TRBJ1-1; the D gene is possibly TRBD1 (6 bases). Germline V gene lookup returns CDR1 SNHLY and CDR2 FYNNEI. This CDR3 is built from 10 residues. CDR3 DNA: TGTACTGGGGGGACAACTGAAGCTTTCTTT. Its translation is CTGGTTEAFF.